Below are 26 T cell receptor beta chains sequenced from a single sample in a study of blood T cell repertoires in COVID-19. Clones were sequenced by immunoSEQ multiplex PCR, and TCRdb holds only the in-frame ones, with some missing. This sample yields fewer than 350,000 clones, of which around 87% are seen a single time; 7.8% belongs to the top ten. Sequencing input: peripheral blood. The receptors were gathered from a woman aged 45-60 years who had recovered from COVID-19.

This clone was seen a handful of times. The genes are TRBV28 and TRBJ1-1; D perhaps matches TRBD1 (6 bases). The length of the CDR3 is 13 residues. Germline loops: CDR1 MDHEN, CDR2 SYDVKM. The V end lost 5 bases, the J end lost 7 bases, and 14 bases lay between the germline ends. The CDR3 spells CASSPPWTDEAFF. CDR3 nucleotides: TGTGCCAGCAGTCCGCCCTGGACAGATGAAGCTTTCTTT.

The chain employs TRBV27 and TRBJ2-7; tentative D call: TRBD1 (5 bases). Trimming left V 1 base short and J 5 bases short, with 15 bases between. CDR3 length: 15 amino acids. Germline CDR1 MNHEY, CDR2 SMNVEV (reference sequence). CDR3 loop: CASSLWAGKSHEQYF. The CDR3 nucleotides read TGTGCCAGCAGTTTATGGGCAGGGAAATCCCACGAGCAGTACTTC.

The CDR3 reads CASSLTVYEQYF. In nucleotides, the CDR3 is TGTGCCAGCAGCCTAACCGTATACGAGCAGTACTTC. This chain connects TRBV12-3 or TRBV12-4 to TRBJ2-7, with D hard to call. Deletions cut 6 bases from V and 4 bases from J, with 10 bases between. This CDR3 has 12 residues.

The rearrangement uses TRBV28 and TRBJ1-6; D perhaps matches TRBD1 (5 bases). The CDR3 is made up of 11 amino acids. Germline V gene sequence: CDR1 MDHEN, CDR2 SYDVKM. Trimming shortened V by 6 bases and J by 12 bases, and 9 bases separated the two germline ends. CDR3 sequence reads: CASRTVGPLHF. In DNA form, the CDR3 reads TGTGCCAGCAGGACAGTAGGACCCCTCCACTTT.

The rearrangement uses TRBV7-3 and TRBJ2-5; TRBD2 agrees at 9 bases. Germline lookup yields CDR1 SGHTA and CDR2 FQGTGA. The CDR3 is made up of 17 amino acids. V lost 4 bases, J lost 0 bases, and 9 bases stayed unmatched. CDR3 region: CASSSKGLAGNQETQYF. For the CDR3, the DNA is TGTGCCAGCAGCTCGAAGGGGCTAGCGGGAAACCAAGAGACCCAGTACTTC.

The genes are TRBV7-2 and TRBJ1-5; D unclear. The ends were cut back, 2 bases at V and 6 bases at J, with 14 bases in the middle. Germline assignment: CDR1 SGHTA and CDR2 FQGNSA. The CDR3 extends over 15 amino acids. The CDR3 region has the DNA TGTGCCAGCAGCTTATCAGGCGTTGATGGTCAGCCCCAGCATTTT. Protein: CASSLSGVDGQPQHF. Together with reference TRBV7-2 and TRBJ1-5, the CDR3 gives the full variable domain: GAGVSQSPSNKVTEKGKDVELRCDPISGHTALYWYRQSLGQGLEFLIYFQGNSAPDKSGLPSDRFSAERTGGSVSTLTIQRTQQEDSAVYLCASSLSGVDGQPQHFGDGTRLSIL.

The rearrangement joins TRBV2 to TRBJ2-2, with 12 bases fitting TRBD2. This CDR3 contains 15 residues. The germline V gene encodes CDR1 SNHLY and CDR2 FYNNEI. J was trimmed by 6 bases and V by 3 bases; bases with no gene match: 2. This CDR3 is CASSELAGGAGELFF. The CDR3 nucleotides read TGTGCCAGCAGTGAGCTAGCGGGAGGGGCCGGGGAGCTGTTTTTT. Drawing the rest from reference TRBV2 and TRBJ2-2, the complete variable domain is EPEVTQTPSHQVTQMGQEVILRCVPISNHLYFYWYRQILGQKVEFLVSFYNNEISEKSEIFDDQFSVERPDGSNFTLKIRSTKLEDSAMYFCASSELAGGAGELFFGEGSRLTVL.

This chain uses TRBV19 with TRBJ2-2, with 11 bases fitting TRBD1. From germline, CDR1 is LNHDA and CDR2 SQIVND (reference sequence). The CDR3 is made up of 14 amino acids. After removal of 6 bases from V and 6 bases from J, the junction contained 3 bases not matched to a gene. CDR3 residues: CASRGQGAAGELFF. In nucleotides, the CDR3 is TGTGCCAGTAGAGGACAGGGGGCGGCCGGGGAGCTGTTTTTT. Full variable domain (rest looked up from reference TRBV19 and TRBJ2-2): DGGITQSPKYLFRKEGQNVTLSCEQNLNHDAMYWYRQDPGQGLRLIYYSQIVNDFQKGDIAEGYSVSREKKESFPLTVTSAQKNPTAFYLCASRGQGAAGELFFGEGSRLTVL.

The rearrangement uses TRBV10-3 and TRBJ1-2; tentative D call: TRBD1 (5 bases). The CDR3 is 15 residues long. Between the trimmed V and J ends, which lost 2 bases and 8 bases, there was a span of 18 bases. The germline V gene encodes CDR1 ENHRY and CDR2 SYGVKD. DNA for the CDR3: TGTGCCATCAGTGAGCCTGGACAACGATCGGGCGGCTACACCTTC. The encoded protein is CAISEPGQRSGGYTF.

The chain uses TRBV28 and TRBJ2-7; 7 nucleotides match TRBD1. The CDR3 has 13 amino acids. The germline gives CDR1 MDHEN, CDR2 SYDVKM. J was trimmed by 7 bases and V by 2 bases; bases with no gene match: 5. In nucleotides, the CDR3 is TGTGCCAGCAGTTTAGGACAGGTTTTGGAGCAGTACTTC. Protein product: CASSLGQVLEQYF.

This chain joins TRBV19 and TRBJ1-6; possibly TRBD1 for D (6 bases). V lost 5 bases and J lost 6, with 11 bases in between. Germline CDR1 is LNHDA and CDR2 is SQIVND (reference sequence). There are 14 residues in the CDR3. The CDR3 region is CASSRDRPNSPLHF. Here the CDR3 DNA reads TGTGCCAGTAGTCGCGACAGGCCTAATTCACCCCTCCACTTT.

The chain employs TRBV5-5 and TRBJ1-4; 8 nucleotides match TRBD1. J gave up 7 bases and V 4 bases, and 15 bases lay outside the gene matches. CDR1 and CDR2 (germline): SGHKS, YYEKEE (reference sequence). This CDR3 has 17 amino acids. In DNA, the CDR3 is TGTGCCAGCAGCATGAAGTCATCAGGGGGCGCAAGTGAAAAACTGTTTTTT. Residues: CASSMKSSGGASEKLFF.

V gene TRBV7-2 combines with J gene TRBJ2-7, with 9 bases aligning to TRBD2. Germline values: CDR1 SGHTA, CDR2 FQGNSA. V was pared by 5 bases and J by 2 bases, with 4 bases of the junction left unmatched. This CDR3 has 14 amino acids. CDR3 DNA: TGTGCCAGCAGCCCAGCGGGGGGTCCCTACGAGCAGTACTTC. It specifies CASSPAGGPYEQYF.

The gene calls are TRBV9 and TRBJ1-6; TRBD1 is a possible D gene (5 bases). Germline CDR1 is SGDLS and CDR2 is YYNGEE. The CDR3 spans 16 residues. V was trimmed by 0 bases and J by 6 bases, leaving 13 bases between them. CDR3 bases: TGTGCCAGCAGCGTAGGTGTCGGGGGAAGTAATTCACCCCTCCACTTT. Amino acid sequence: CASSVGVGGSNSPLHF.

This CDR3 is CASSQGRSDIEQYF. As DNA, the CDR3 is TGCGCCAGCAGCCAAGGTCGTTCGGACATCGAGCAGTACTTC. The chain links TRBV4-3 to TRBJ2-7; maybe TRBD1 (5 bases). This CDR3 has 14 residues. Trimming pared 1 base from V and 6 bases from J, leaving 13 bases between. Germline CDR1 and CDR2: LGHNA and YSLEER.

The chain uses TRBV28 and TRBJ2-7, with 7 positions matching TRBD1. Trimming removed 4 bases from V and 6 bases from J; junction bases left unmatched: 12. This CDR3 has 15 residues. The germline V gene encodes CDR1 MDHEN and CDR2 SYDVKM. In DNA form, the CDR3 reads TGTGCCAGCAGTTCCGGACAGGTGCCGTCTCGCGAGCAGTACTTC. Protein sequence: CASSSGQVPSREQYF.

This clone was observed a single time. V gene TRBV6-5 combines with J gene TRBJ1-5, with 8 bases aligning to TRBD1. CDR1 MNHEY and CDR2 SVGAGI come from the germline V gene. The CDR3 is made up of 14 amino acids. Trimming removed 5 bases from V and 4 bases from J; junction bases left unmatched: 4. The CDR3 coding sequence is TGTGCCAGCAGTACAGGGGGTTGGAATCAGCCCCAGCATTTT. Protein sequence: CASSTGGWNQPQHF.

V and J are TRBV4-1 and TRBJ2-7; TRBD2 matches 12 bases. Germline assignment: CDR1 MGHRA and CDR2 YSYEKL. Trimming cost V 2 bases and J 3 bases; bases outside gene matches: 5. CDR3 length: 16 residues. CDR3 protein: CASSQRLAGEIYEQYF. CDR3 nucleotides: TGCGCCAGCAGCCAACGACTAGCGGGGGAAATCTACGAGCAGTACTTC.

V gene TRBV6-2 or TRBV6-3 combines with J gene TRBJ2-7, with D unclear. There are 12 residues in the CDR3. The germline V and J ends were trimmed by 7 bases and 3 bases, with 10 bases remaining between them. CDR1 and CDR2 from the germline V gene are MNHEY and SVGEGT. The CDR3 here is CASTPGHYEQYF. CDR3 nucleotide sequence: TGTGCCAGCACCCCGGGCCACTACGAGCAGTACTTC.

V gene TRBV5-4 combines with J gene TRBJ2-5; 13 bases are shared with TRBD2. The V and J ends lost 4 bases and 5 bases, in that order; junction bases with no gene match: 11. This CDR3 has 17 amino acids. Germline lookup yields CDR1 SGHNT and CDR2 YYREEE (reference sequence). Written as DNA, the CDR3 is TGTGCCAGCAGCGCAACCGATGGACTAGCGGGGGTGGAGACCCAGTACTTC. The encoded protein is CASSATDGLAGVETQYF.

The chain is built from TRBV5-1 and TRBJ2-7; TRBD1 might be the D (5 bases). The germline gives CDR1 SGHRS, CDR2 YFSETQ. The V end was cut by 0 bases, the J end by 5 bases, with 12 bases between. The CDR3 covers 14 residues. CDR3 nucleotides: TGCGCCAGCAGCTTGGCCCGCAGGGCAGACGAGCAGTACTTC. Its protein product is CASSLARRADEQYF.

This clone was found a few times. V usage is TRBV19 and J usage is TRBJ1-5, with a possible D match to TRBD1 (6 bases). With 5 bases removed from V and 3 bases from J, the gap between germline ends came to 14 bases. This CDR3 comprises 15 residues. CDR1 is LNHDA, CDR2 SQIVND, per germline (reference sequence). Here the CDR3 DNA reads TGTGCCAGTAGTTGGCCAGGGGCTGACAATCAGCCCCAGCATTTT. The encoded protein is CASSWPGADNQPQHF.

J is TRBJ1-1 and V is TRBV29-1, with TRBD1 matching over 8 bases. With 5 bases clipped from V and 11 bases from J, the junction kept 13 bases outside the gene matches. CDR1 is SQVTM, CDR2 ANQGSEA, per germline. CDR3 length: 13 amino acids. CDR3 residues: CSVNAPMTGAAFF. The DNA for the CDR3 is TGCAGCGTTAACGCTCCAATGACAGGGGCCGCTTTCTTT.

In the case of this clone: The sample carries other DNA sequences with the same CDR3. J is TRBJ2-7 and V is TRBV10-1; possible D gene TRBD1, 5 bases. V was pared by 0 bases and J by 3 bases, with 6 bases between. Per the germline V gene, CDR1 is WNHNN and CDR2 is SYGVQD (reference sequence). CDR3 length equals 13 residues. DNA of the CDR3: TGCGCCAGCAGTGAGTCAGGGGTCTACGAGCAGTACTTC. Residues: CASSESGVYEQYF.

CDR3 DNA sequence: TGTGCCATCAGTGGCGGGACAGGGGACATTCAGTACTTC. Its protein product is CAISGGTGDIQYF. The chain carries TRBV10-3 and TRBJ2-4; 10 nucleotides line up with TRBD1. The V and J ends lost 4 bases and 8 bases, in that order; junction bases with no gene match: 2. CDR3 length equals 13 residues. Germline V gene sequence: CDR1 ENHRY, CDR2 SYGVKD.

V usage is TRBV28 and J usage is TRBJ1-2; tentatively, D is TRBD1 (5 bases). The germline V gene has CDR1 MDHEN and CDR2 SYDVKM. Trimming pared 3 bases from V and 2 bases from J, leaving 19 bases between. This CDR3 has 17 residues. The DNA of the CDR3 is TGTGCCAGCAGTTTGTCCAGGACAAGAAGCGTAAACTATGGCTACACCTTC. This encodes CASSLSRTRSVNYGYTF.